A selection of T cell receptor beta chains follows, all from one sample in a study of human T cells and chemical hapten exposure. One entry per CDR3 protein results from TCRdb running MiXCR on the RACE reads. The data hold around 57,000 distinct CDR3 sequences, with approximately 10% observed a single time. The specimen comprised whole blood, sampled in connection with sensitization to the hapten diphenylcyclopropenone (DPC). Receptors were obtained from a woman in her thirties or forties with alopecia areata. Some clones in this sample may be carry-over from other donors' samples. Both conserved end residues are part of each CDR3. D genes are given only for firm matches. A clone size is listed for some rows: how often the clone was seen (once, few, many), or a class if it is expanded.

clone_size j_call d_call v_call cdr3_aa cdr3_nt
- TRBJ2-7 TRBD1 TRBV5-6 CASSLDPPTGVYEQYF TGTGCCAGCAGCCTTGACCCGCCCACAGGGGTCTACGAGCAGTACTTC
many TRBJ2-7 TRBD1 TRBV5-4 CASSPRLDRVDEQYF TGTGCCAGCAGCCCCCGTCTGGACAGGGTGGACGAGCAGTACTTC
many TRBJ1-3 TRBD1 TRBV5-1 CASTRDSSGNTIYF TGCGCCAGCACCAGGGACAGCTCTGGAAACACCATATATTTT
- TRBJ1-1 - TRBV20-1 CSALAPERGTEAFF TGCAGTGCCCTTGCCCCCGAGAGGGGCACTGAAGCTTTCTTT
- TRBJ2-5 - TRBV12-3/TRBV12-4 CASSFGAAATETQYF TGTGCCAGCAGTTTTGGGGCCGCGGCTACGGAGACCCAGTACTTC
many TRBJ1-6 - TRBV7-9 CASSSQTGPNSPLHF TGTGCCAGCAGCTCCCAGACAGGCCCAAATTCACCCCTCCACTTT
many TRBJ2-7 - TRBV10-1 CASSELQGKPHSYEQYF TGCGCCAGCAGTGAGTTACAGGGAAAGCCCCACTCCTACGAGCAGTACTTC
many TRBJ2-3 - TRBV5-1 CASSLALSTDTQYF TGCGCCAGCAGCTTGGCCTTATCCACAGATACGCAGTATTTT
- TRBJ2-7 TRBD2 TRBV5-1 CASSLATSGREQYF TGCGCCAGCAGCTTGGCAACTAGCGGGCGCGAGCAGTACTTC
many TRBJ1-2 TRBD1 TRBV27 CASSPGTGLNYGYTF TGTGCCAGCAGTCCAGGGACAGGACTCAACTATGGCTACACCTTC
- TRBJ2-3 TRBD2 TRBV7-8 CASSRLANTDTQYF TGTGCCAGCAGCCGACTAGCCAACACAGATACGCAGTATTTT
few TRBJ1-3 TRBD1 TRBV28 CASSPPEQGGNTIYF TGTGCCAGCAGTCCCCCGGAACAGGGGGGAAACACCATATATTTT
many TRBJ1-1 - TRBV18 CASSPMGWNTEAFF TGTGCCAGCTCACCAATGGGGTGGAACACTGAAGCTTTCTTT
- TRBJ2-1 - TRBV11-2 CASSLPTGNEQFF TGTGCCAGCAGCCTACCGACTGGGAATGAGCAGTTCTTC
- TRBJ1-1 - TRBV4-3 CASSQEARAMMNTEAFF TGCGCCAGCAGCCAAGAGGCCAGGGCGATGATGAACACTGAAGCTTTCTTT
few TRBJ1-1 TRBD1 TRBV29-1 CSVSGTGDAFF TGCAGCGTGTCCGGGACAGGGGACGCTTTCTTT
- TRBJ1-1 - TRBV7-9 CASSLGQTHTEAFF TGTGCCAGCAGCTTAGGGCAGACCCACACTGAAGCTTTCTTT
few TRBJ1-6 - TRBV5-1 CASSLTENSPLHF TGCGCCAGCAGCTTGACAGAAAATTCACCCCTCCACTTT
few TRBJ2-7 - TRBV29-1 CSVGGNEYEQYF TGCAGCGTTGGGGGGAACGAGTACGAGCAGTACTTC
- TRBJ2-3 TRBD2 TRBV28 CASSLVEESTSGSGVTDTQYF TGTGCCAGCAGTTTAGTGGAGGAGAGTACTAGCGGGAGTGGAGTGACAGATACGCAGTATTTT
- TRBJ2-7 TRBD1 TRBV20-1 CSARDTGTGGRNEQYF TGCAGTGCTAGAGATACAGGGACAGGGGGTCGGAACGAGCAGTACTTC
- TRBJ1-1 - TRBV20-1 CSARTYRVTEAFF TGCAGTGCTAGAACCTACAGGGTCACTGAAGCTTTCTTT
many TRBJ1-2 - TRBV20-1 CSARDQGYGYTF TGCAGTGCTAGAGATCAGGGGTATGGCTACACCTTC
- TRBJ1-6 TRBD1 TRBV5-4 CASSQFWGTGTGVSYNSPLHF TGTGCCAGCAGCCAGTTTTGGGGTACCGGGACAGGGGTTTCCTATAATTCACCCCTCCACTTT
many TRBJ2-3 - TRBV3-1 CASSTDTTDTQYF TGTGCCAGCAGCACGGACACTACAGATACGCAGTATTTT
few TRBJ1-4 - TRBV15 CATSRTGSEKLFF TGTGCCACCAGCAGAACAGGGAGTGAAAAACTGTTTTTT
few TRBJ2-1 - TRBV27 CASSLQGWNEQFF TGTGCCAGCAGTTTGCAGGGATGGAATGAGCAGTTCTTC
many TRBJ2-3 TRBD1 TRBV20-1 CSARTGEWTDTQYF TGCAGTGCAAGGACAGGGGAGTGGACAGATACGCAGTATTTT
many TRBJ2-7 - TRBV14 CASSQDVTAEQYF TGTGCCAGCAGCCAAGATGTAACAGCCGAGCAGTACTTC
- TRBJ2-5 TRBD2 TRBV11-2 CASSLVLAGGPDQETQYF TGTGCCAGCAGCTTAGTGCTCGCGGGGGGTCCCGACCAAGAGACCCAGTACTTC
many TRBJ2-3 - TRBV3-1 CASSQGGTDTQYF TGTGCCAGCAGCCAAGGGGGCACAGATACGCAGTATTTT
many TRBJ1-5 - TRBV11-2 CASSFGSNQPQHF TGTGCCAGCAGCTTTGGTAGCAATCAGCCCCAGCATTTT
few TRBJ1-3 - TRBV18 CASSPPDSGNTIYF TGTGCCAGCTCACCACCGGACTCTGGAAACACCATATATTTT
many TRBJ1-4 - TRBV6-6 CASSYSGAANEKLFF TGTGCCAGCAGTTACTCAGGGGCGGCTAATGAAAAACTGTTTTTT
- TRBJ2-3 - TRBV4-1 CASSQEAANTQYF TGCGCCAGCAGCCAAGAAGCGGCAAATACGCAGTATTTT
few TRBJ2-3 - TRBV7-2 CASSWEGGRRTDTQYF TGTGCCAGCAGCTGGGAGGGGGGGCGGAGGACAGATACGCAGTATTTT
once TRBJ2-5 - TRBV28 CASSSGGEETQYF TGTGCCAGCAGTTCGGGGGGCGAAGAGACCCAGTACTTC
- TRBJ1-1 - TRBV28 CASSLLVTEAFF TGTGCCAGCAGTTTATTGGTCACTGAAGCTTTCTTT
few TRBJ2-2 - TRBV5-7 CASRRFRVRGKNTGELFF TGTGCCAGCAGGCGATTCCGTGTCCGCGGGAAGAACACCGGGGAGCTGTTTTTT
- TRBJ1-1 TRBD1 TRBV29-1 CSVKRTGGYTEAFF TGCAGCGTAAAAAGGACAGGGGGCTATACTGAAGCTTTCTTT
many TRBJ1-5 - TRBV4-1 CASSPLRAPGAQHF TGCGCCAGCAGCCCCCTTAGGGCTCCCGGGGCCCAGCATTTT
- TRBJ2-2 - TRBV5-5 CASSPDTNTGELFF TGTGCCAGCAGCCCTGACACGAACACCGGGGAGCTGTTTTTT
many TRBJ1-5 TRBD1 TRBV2 CASKPGTGNQPQHF TGTGCCAGCAAACCCGGGACAGGTAATCAGCCCCAGCATTTT
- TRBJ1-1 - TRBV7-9 CASSLGARVMNTEAFF TGTGCCAGCAGCTTAGGAGCCAGGGTTATGAACACTGAAGCTTTCTTT
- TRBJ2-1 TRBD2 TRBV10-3 CAIGGSSYNEQFF TGTGCCATCGGCGGGAGCTCCTACAATGAGCAGTTCTTC
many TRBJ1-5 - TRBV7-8 CASSLEKEGSNQPQHF TGTGCCAGCAGCTTAGAGAAGGAGGGAAGCAATCAGCCCCAGCATTTT
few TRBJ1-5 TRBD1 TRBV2 CASTPNRGIHLGNQPQHF TGTGCCAGCACCCCCAACAGGGGCATTCATTTGGGCAATCAGCCCCAGCATTTT
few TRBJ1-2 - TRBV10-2 CATTANYGYTF TGCGCCACCACAGCAAACTATGGCTACACCTTC
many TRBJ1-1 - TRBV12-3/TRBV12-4 CASNPGVAGQNTEAFF TGTGCCAGCAACCCAGGGGTTGCAGGTCAGAACACTGAAGCTTTCTTT
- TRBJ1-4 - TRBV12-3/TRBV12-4 CASSSSQATNEKLFF TGTGCCAGCAGTTCCTCCCAGGCAACTAATGAAAAACTGTTTTTT
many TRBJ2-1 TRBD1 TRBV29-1 CSSATGGINEQFF TGCAGCTCCGCGACAGGGGGTATCAATGAGCAGTTCTTC
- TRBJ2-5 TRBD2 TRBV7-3 CASSLREGETQYF TGTGCCAGCAGCTTACGGGAGGGAGAGACCCAGTACTTC
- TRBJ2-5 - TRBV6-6 CASSSYRGAMETQYF TGTGCCAGCAGTTCGTATCGGGGGGCGATGGAGACCCAGTACTTC
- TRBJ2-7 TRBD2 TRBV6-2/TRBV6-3 CASTRPLGAGGFSYEQYF TGTGCCAGCACTCGACCACTAGGAGCGGGGGGCTTCTCCTACGAGCAGTACTTC
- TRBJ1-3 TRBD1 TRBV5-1 CASSRGQGQGNTIYF TGCGCCAGCAGCCGAGGACAGGGCCAGGGAAACACCATATATTTT
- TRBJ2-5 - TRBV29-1 CSVGSRGLQEETQYF TGCAGCGTTGGGTCCAGGGGTCTCCAAGAGGAGACCCAGTACTTC
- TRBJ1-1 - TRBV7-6 CASSLVPAVNTEAFF TGTGCCAGCAGCTTAGTCCCGGCAGTGAACACTGAAGCTTTCTTT
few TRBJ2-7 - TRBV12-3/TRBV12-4 CASSNGETYEQYF TGTGCCAGCAGCAATGGGGAGACCTACGAGCAGTACTTC
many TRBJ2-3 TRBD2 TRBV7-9 CASSLGGGATDTQYF TGTGCCAGCAGCTTAGGCGGGGGGGCGACAGATACGCAGTATTTT